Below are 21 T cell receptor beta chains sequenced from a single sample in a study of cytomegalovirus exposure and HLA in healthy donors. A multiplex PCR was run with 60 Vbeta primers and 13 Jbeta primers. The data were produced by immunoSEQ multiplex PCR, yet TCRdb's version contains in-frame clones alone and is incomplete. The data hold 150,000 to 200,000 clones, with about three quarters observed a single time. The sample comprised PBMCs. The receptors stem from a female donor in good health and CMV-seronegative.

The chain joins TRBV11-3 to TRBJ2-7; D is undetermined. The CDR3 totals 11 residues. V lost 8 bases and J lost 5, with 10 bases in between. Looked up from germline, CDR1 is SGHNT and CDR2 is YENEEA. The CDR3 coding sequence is TGTGCCAGCTCTCGGTCCCACGAGCAGTACTTC. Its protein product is CASSRSHEQYF.

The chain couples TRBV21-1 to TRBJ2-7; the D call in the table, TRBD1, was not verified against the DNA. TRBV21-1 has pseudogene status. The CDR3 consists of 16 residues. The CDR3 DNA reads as TGTGCCAGCAGCGCCGGGCCAGGGGCAGGCTACTACGAGCAGTACTTC. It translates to CASSAGPGAGYYEQYF.

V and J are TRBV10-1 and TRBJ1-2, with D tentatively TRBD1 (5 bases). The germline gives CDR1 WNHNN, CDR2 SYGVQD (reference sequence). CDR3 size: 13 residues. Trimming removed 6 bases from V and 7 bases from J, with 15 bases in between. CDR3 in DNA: TGCGCCAGCAGCCCTTCGGGGGTTAGTGGCTACACCTTC. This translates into CASSPSGVSGYTF.

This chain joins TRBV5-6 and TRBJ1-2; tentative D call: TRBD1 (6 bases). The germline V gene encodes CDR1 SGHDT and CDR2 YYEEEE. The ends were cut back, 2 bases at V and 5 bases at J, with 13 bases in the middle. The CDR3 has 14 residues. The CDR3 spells CASSFRGRNYGYTF. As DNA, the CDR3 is TGTGCCAGCAGCTTCAGGGGCCGGAATTATGGCTACACCTTC.

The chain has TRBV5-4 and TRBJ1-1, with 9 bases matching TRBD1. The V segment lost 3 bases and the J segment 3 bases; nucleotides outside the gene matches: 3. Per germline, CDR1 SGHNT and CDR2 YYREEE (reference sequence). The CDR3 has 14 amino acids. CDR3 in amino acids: CASSSGTGYTEAFF. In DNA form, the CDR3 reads TGTGCCAGCAGCTCCGGGACAGGGTACACTGAAGCTTTCTTT. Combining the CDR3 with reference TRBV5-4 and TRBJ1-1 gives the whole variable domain ETGVTQSPTHLIKTRGQQVTLRCSSQSGHNTVSWYQQALGQGPQFIFQYYREEENGRGNFPPRFSGLQFPNYSSELNVNALELDDSALYLCASSSGTGYTEAFFGQGTRLTVV.

CDR3 sequence reads: CASSLRTSNAGELFF. In DNA, the CDR3 is TGTGCCAGCAGCTTGAGGACTAGCAACGCCGGGGAGCTGTTTTTT. The chain joins TRBV7-3 to TRBJ2-2; 8 nucleotides line up with TRBD2. In germline, CDR1 is SGHTA, CDR2 FQGTGA. V was pared by 3 bases and J by 6 bases, with 6 bases of the junction left unmatched. The CDR3 loop spans 15 amino acids.

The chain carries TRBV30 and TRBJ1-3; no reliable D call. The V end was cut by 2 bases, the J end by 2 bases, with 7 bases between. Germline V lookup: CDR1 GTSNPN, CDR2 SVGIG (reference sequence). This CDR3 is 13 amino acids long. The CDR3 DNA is TGTGCCTGGAGTCTAGAAGCTGGAAACACCATATATTTT. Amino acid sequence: CAWSLEAGNTIYF.

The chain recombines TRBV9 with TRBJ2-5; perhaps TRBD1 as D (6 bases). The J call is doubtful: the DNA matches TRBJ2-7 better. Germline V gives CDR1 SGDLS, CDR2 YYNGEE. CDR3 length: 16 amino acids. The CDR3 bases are TGTGCCAGCAGCGTAGCCCCTGCAGGGGACCCCTACGAGCAGTACTTC. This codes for CASSVAPAGDPYEQYF.

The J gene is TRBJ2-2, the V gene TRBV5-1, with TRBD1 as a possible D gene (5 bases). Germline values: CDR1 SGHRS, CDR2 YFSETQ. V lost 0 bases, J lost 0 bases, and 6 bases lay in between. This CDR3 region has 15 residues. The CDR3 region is CASSLDRTNTGELFF. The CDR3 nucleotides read TGCGCCAGCAGCTTGGACAGGACGAACACCGGGGAGCTGTTTTTT.

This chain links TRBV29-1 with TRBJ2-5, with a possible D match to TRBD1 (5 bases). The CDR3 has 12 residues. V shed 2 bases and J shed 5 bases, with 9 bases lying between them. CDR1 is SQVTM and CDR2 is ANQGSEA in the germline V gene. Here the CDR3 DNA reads TGCAGCGTTGAAAGGGGCCTGGAGACCCAGTACTTC. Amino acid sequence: CSVERGLETQYF.

DNA of the CDR3: TGTGCCAGCAGCTTAGTGGGGGCCACTGAAGCTTTCTTT. Protein product: CASSLVGATEAFF. The genes are TRBV7-2 and TRBJ1-1, with D tentatively TRBD1 (6 bases). Germline V gives CDR1 SGHTA, CDR2 FQGNSA. The CDR3 consists of 13 residues. With 1 base removed from V and 4 bases from J, the gap between germline ends came to 7 bases.

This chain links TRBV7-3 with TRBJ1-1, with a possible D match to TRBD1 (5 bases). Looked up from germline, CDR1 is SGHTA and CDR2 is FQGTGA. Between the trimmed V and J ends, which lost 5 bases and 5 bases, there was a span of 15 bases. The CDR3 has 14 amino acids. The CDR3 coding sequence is TGTGCCAGCAGCCTTTCGGGGGGGGATACTGAAGCTTTCTTT. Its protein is CASSLSGGDTEAFF.

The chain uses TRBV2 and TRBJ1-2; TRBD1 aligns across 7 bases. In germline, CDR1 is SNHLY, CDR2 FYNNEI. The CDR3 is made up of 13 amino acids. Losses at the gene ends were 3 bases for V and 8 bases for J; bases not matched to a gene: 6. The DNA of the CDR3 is TGTGCCAGCAGTGAGACAGGGAAGGAGGGCTACACCTTC. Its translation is CASSETGKEGYTF.

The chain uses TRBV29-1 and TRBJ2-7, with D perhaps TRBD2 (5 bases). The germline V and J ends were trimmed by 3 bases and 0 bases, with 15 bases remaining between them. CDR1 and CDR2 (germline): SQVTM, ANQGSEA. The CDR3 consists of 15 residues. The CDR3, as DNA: TGCAGCGTTGATTTTATCCTAGGAGGCTCCTACGAGCAGTACTTC. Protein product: CSVDFILGGSYEQYF.

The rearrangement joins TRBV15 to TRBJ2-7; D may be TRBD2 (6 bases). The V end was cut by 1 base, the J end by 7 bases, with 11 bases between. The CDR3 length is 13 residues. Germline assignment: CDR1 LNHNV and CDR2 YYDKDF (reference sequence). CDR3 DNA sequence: TGTGCCACCAGCAGAGGGCCTGGGGGGGAGCAGTACTTC. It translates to CATSRGPGGEQYF.

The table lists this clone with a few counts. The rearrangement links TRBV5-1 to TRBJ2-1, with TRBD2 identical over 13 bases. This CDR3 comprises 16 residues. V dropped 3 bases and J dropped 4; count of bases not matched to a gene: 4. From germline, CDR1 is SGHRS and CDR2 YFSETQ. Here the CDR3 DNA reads TGCGCCAGCAGCTCAACTAGCGGGAGGGCTTACAATGAGCAGTTCTTC. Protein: CASSSTSGRAYNEQFF.

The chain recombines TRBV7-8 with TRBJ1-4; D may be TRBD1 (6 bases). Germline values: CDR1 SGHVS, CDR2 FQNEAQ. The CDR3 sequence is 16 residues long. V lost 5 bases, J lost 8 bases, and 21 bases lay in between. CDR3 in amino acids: CASSPLTQGSGEKLFF. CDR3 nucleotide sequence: TGTGCCAGCAGCCCCCTCACGCAGGGGAGTGGGGAAAAACTGTTTTTT.

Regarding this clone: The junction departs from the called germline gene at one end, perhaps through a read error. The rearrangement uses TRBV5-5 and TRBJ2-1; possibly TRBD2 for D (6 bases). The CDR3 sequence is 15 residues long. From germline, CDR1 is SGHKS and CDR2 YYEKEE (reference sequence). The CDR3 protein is CASSFGSSAYNDQFF. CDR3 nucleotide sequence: TGTGCCAGCAGCTTTGGGTCTAGCGCGTACAATGATCAGTTCTTC.

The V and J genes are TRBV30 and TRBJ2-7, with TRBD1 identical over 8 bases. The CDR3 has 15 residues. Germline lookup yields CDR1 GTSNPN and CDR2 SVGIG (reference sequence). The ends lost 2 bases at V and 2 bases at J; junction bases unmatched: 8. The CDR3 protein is CAWSISSGQAYEQYF. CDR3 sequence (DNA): TGTGCCTGGAGTATAAGTTCGGGACAGGCCTACGAGCAGTACTTC.

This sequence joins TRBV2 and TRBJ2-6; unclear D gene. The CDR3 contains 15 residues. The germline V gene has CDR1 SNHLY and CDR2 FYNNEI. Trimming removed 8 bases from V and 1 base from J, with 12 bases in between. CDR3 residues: CASPALGSGANVLTF. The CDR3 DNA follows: TGTGCCAGCCCCGCTCTCGGGTCTGGGGCCAACGTCCTGACTTTC. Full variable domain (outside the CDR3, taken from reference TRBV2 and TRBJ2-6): EPEVTQTPSHQVTQMGQEVILRCVPISNHLYFYWYRQILGQKVEFLVSFYNNEISEKSEIFDDQFSVERPDGSNFTLKIRSTKLEDSAMYFCASPALGSGANVLTFGAGSRLTVL.

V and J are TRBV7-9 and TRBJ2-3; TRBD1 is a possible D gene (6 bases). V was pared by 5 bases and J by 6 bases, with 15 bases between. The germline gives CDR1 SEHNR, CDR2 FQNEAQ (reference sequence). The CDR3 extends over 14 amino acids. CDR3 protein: CASSGTLRWDTQYF. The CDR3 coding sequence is TGTGCCAGCAGCGGGACACTCAGGTGGGATACGCAGTATTTT.